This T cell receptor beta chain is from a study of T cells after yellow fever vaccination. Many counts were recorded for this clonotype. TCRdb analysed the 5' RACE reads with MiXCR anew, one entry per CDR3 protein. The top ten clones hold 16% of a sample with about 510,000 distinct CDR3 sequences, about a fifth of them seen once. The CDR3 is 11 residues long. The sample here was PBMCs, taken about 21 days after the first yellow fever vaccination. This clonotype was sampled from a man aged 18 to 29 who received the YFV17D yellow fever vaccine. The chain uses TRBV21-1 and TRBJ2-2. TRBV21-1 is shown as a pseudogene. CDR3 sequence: CASRSSGELFF. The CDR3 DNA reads TGTGCCAGCAGGTCGAGCGGGGAGCTGTTTTTT.